The sequence of this T cell receptor beta chain was determined in a study of cytomegalovirus exposure and HLA in healthy donors. The CDR3 consists of 14 residues. The ends were cut back, 4 bases at V and 5 bases at J, with 13 bases in the middle. Per germline, CDR1 SGDLS and CDR2 YYNGEE. PCR primers comprised 60 Vbeta and 13 Jbeta primers. Generated by immunoSEQ multiplex PCR, the TCRdb table keeps only in-frame clones and is missing some. The data hold about 210,000 clones, with 60% to 80% observed a single time. The study, taken as a whole, reports: The likely explanation for a cluster of highly shared sequence variants was sequencing artifact. Within an earlier analysis, most TCR beta V segments proved productive either about 90% or about 30% of the time.

About this clone itself: Its antigen is still unknown.

The rearrangement joins TRBV9 to TRBJ2-1, with D maybe TRBD1 (6 bases). Material for sequencing was PBMCs. The receptor was derived from a male donor in good health and CMV-seronegative. The DNA of the CDR3 is TGTGCCAGCAGCTTCTCGGACAGAAACAATGAGCAGTTCTTC. Its protein is CASSFSDRNNEQFF.